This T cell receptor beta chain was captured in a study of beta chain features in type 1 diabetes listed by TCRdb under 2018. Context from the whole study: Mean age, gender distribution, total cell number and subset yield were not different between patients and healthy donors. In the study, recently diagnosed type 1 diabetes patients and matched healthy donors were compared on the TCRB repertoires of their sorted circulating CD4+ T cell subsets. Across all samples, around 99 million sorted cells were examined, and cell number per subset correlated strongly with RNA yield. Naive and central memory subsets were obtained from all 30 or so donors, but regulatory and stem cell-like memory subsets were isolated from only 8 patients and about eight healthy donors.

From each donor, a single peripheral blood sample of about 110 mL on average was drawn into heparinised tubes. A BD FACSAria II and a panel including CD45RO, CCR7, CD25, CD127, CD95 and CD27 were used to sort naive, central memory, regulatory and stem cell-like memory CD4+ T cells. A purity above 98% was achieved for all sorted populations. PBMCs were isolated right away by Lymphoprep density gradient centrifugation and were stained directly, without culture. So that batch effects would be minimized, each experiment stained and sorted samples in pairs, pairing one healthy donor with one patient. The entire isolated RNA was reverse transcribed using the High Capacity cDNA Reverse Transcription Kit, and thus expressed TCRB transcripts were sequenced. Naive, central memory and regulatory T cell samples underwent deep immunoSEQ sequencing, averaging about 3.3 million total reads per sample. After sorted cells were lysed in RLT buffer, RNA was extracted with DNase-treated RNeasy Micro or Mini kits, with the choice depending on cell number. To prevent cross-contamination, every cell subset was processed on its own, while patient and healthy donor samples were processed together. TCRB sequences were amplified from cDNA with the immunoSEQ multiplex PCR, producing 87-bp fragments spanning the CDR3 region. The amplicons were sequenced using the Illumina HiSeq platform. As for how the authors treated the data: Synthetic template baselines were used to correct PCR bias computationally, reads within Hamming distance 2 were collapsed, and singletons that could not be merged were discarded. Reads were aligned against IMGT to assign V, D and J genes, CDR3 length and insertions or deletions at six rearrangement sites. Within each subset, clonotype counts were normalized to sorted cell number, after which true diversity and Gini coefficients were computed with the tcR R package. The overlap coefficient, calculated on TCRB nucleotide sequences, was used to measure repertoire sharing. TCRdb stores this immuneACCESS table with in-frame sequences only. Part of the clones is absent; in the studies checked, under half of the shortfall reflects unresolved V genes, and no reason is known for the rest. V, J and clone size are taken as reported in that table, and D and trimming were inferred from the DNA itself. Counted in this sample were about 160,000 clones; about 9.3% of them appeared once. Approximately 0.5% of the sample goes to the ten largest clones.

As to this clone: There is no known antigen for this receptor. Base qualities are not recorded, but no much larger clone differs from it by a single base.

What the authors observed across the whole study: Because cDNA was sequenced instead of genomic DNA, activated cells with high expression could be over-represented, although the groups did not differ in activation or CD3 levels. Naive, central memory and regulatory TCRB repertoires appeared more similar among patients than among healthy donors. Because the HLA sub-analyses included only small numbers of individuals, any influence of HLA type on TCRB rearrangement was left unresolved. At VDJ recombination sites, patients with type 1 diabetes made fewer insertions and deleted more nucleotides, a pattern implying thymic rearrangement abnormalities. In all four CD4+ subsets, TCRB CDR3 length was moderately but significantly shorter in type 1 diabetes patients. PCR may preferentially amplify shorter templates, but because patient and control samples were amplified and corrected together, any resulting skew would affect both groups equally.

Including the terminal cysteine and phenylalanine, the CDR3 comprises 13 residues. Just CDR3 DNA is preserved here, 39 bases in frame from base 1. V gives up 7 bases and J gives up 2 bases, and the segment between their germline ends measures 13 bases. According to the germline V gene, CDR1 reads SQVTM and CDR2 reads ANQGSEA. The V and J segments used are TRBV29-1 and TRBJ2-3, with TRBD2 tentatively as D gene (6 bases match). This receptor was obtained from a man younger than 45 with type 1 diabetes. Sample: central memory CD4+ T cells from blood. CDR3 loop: CSGRGGTTDTQYF. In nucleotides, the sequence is TGCAGCGGGAGAGGCGGGACCACAGATACGCAGTATTTT.